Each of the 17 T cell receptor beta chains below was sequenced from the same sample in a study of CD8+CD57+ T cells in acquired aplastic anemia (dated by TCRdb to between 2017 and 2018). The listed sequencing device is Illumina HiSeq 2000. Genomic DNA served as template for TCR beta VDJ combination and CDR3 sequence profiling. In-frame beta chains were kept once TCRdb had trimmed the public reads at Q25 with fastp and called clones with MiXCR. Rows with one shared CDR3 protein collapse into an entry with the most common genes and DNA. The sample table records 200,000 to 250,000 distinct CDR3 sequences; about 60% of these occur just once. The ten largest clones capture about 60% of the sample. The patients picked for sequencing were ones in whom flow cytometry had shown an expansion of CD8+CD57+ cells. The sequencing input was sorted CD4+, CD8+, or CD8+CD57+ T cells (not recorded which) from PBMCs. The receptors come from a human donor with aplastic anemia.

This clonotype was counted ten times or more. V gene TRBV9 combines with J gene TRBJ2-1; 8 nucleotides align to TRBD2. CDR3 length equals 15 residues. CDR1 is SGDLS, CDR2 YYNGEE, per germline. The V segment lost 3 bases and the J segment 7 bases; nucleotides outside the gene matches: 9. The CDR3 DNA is TGTGCCAGCAGCGCAGATAGCGGGGTGTGGAATGAGCAGTTCTTC. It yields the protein CASSADSGVWNEQFF.

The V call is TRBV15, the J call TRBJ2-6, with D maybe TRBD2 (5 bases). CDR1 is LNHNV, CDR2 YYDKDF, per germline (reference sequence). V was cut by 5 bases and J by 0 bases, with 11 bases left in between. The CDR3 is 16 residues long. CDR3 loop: CATSETTSSGANVLTF. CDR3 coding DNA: TGTGCCACCAGCGAAACAACTAGCTCTGGGGCCAACGTCCTGACTTTC.

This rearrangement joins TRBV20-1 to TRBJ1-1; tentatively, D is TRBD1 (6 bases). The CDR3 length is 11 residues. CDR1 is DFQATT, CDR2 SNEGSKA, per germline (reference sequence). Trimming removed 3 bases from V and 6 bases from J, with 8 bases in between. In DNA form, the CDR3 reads TGCAGTGCTAGCAGGGGCGCTGAAGCTTTCTTT. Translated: CSASRGAEAFF.

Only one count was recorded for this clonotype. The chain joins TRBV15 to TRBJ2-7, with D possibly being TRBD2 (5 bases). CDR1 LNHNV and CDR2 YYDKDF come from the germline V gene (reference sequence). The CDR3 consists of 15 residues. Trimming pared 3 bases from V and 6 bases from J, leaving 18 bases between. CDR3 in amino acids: CATSSPTGSGFEQYF. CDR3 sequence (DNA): TGTGCCACCAGCAGTCCCACGGGGTCTGGGTTCGAGCAGTACTTC.

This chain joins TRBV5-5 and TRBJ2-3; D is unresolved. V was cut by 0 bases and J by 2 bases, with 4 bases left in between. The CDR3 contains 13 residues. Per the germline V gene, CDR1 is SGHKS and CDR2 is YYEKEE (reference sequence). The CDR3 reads CASSLAATDTQYF. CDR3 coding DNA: TGTGCCAGCAGCTTGGCTGCCACAGATACGCAGTATTTT.

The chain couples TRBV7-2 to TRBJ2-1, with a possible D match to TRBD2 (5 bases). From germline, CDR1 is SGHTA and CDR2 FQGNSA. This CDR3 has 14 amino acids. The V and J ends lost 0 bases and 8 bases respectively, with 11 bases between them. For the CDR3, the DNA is TGTGCCAGCAGCTTAGCGAGGGAAATGGATGAGCAGTTCTTC. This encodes CASSLAREMDEQFF.

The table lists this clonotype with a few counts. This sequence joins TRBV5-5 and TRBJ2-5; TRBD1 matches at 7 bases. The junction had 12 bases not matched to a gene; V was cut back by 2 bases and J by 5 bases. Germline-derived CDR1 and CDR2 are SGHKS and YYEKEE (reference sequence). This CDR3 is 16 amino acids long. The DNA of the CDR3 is TGTGCCAGCAGCTTCTCCGGGACAGCCGAGGTGGAGACCCAGTACTTC. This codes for CASSFSGTAEVETQYF.

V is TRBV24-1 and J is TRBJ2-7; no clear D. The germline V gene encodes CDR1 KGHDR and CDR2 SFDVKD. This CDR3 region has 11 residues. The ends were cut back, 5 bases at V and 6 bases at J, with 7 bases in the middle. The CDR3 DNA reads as TGTGCCACCAGTGGGCTGGGCGAGCAGTACTTC. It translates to CATSGLGEQYF.

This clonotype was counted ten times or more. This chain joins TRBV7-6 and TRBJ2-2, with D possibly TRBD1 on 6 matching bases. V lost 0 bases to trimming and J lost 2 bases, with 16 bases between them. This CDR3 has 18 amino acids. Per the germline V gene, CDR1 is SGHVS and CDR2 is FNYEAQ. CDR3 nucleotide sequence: TGTGCCAGCAGCTTAGCAGAGGGGGAAATGGGTAACACCGGGGAGCTGTTTTTT. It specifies CASSLAEGEMGNTGELFF. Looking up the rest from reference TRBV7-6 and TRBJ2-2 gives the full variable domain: GAGVSQSPRYKVTKRGQDVALRCDPISGHVSLYWYRQALGQGPEFLTYFNYEAQQDKSGLPNDRFSAERPEGSISTLTIQRTEQRDSAMYRCASSLAEGEMGNTGELFFGEGSRLTVL.

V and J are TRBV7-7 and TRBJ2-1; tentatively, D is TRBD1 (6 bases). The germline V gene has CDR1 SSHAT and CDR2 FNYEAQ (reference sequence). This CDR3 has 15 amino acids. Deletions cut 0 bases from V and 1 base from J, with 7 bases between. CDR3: CASSLAQGSYNEQFF. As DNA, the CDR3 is TGTGCCAGCAGCTTAGCGCAGGGGTCCTACAATGAGCAGTTCTTC.

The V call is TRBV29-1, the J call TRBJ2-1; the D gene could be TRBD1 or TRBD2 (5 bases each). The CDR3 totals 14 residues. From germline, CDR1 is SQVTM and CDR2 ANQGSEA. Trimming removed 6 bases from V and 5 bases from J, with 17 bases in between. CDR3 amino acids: CSVGGRELDNEQFF. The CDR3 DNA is TGCAGCGTGGGTGGCAGGGAGTTAGACAATGAGCAGTTCTTC.

The DNA for the CDR3 is TGTGCCAGCAGCGTAGAACAGGGCCCCCTGTACGGGGAGCAGTTCTTC. Translating gives CASSVEQGPLYGEQFF. The V and J genes are TRBV12-3 or TRBV12-4 and TRBJ2-1; the D gene is possibly TRBD1 (6 bases). V gave up 6 bases and J gave up 10 bases, with 25 bases separating them. The CDR3 sequence is 16 residues long.

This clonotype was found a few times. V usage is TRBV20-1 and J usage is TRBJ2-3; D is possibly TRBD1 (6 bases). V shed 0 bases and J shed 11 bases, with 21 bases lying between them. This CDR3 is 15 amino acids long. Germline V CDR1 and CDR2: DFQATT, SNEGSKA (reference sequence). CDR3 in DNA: TGCAGTGCTAGAGATGGCCGGACAGTTAACAACGAGCAGTATTTT. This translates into CSARDGRTVNNEQYF.

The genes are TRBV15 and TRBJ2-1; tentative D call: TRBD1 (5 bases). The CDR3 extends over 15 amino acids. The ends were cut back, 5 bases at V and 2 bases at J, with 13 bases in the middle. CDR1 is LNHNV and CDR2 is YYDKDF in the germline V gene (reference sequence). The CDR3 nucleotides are TGTGCCACCAGCCCGACCCGGACAACCTACAATGAGCAGTTCTTC. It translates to CATSPTRTTYNEQFF.

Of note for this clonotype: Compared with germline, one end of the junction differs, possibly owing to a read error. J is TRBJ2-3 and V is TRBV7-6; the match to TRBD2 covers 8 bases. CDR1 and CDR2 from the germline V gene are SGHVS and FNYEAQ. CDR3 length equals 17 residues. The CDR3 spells CASSQATSDSPPDTQYF. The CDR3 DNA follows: TGCGCCAGCAGCCAAGCGACTAGCGACAGCCCCCCAGATACGCAGTATTTT.

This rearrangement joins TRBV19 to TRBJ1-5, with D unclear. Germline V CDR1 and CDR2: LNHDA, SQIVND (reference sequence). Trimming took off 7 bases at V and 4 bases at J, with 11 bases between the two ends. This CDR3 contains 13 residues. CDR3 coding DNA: TGTGCCAGTACTGGCCGGGAGAATCAGCCCCAGCATTTT. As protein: CASTGRENQPQHF.

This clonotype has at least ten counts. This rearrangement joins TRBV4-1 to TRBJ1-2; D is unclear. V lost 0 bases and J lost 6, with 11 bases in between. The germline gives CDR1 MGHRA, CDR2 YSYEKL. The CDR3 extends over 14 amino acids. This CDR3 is CASSQDDGLNGYTF. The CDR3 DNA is TGCGCCAGCAGCCAAGATGATGGGTTGAATGGCTACACCTTC.